The 15 T cell receptor beta chains in this list originate from one sample, sequenced in a study of a mutant IDH1 vaccine in newly diagnosed glioma. Time point indicated: baseline, week 1 (first vaccination visit). Treatment: pre-vaccination baseline after standard-of-care therapy. Here immunoSEQ multiplex PCR was the method, and the copy in TCRdb shows in-frame clones only, minus some. The data contain about 32,000 clones, roughly 87% of them singletons. The sequences come from PBMCs, collected from a glioma patient treated with radiotherapy, temozolomide or both. These receptors all stem from a man aged 25-45 years with glioma.

In nucleotides, the CDR3 is TGTGCCAGCAGCCCGGGGTCTTCGGAAAAACTGTTTTTT. Its translation is CASSPGSSEKLFF. This sequence joins TRBV5-6 and TRBJ1-4; D is unclear. The V end was cut by 4 bases, the J end by 8 bases, with 12 bases between. The CDR3 is 13 residues long. Per the germline V gene, CDR1 is SGHDT and CDR2 is YYEEEE.

The chain couples TRBV5-1 to TRBJ2-7, with 9 bases matching TRBD1. The CDR3 has 15 amino acids. Germline trimming cut 4 bases from V and 2 bases from J; bases unmatched to any gene: 7. CDR1 is SGHRS and CDR2 is YFSETQ in the germline V gene. CDR3: CASSPPGQGTYEQYF. The CDR3 coding sequence is TGCGCCAGCAGCCCCCCGGGACAGGGCACCTACGAGCAGTACTTC.

This clone was seen just once. The chain has TRBV4-3 and TRBJ1-3, with a weak D call TRBD1 (5 bases). CDR3 length: 16 amino acids. Trimming took off 1 base at V and 2 bases at J, with 12 bases between the two ends. Germline V gives CDR1 LGHNA, CDR2 YSLEER. The CDR3 region is CASSQVTGTPGNTIYF. CDR3 in DNA: TGCGCCAGCAGCCAAGTGACCGGGACTCCTGGAAACACCATATATTTT.

The chain uses TRBV5-1 and TRBJ2-2; TRBD1 agrees at 8 bases. CDR1 is SGHRS, CDR2 YFSETQ, per germline. The CDR3 covers 16 residues. V trimming: 4 bases; J trimming: 8 bases; junction bases outside the gene matches: 13. This CDR3 is CASSARPRQGLGELFF. CDR3 bases: TGCGCCAGCAGCGCGCGGCCCCGACAGGGGCTTGGGGAGCTGTTTTTT.

V and J are TRBV2 and TRBJ1-2; D ambiguous. CDR3 size: 14 residues. The V gene's germline CDR1 is SNHLY and CDR2 FYNNEI. V shed 6 bases and J shed 5 bases, with 16 bases lying between them. The CDR3 nucleotides read TGTGCCAGCAGCGCCTCGGCCCGAACGTATGGCTACACCTTC. Protein sequence: CASSASARTYGYTF.

The V call is TRBV7-9, the J call TRBJ1-3; D unclear. The CDR3 extends over 15 amino acids. Trimming pared 1 base from V and 0 bases from J, leaving 7 bases between. CDR1 SEHNR and CDR2 FQNEAQ come from the germline V gene (reference sequence). Here the CDR3 reads CASSLDSNSGNTIYF. CDR3 coding DNA: TGTGCCAGCAGCTTAGACAGCAACTCTGGAAACACCATATATTTT.

The rearrangement joins TRBV6-1 to TRBJ2-7; 7 bases align to TRBD1. Germline V CDR1 and CDR2: MNHNS, SASEGT. V lost 6 bases to trimming and J lost 4 bases; unmatched junction nucleotides: 6. The CDR3 runs 13 residues. The CDR3 DNA reads TGTGCCAGCAGGGCCAGGGGGATTTACGAGCAGTACTTC. Its translation: CASRARGIYEQYF.

The rearrangement uses TRBV7-9 and TRBJ1-3; 9 nucleotides agree with TRBD1. Trimming cost V 1 base and J 11 bases; bases outside gene matches: 0. The CDR3 is 12 residues long. Germline V gene data show CDR1 as SEHNR and CDR2 as FQNEAQ (reference sequence). CDR3 nucleotides: TGTGCCAGCAGCTTAGGGACAGGGGCCATATATTTT. Its translation: CASSLGTGAIYF.

The gene calls are TRBV2 and TRBJ2-5; 9 bases match TRBD1. CDR1 is SNHLY, CDR2 FYNNEI, per germline. The CDR3 sequence is 16 residues long. V lost 5 bases and J lost 1; bases outside the gene matches: 8. The CDR3 loop is CASSSIGTGIQETQYF. DNA for the CDR3: TGTGCCAGCAGTAGCATCGGGACAGGGATCCAAGAGACCCAGTACTTC.

V and J are TRBV30 and TRBJ2-2; 7 nucleotides line up with TRBD2. Germline assignment: CDR1 GTSNPN and CDR2 SVGIG (reference sequence). The junction had 11 bases not matched to a gene; V was cut back by 1 base and J by 3 bases. CDR3 length: 17 residues. CDR3 sequence: CAWSASFGGGHTGELFF. CDR3 in DNA: TGTGCCTGGAGTGCATCCTTTGGGGGGGGACACACCGGGGAGCTGTTTTTT.

This clone came up a few times. The rearrangement uses TRBV7-8 and TRBJ1-5; a possible D gene is TRBD1 (6 bases). Trimming took off 8 bases at V and 0 bases at J, with 14 bases between the two ends. The CDR3 covers 15 residues. Per germline, CDR1 SGHVS and CDR2 FQNEAQ. The CDR3: CASGGQGNSNQPQHF. The CDR3 DNA follows: TGTGCCAGCGGGGGACAAGGAAATAGCAATCAGCCCCAGCATTTT.

This chain uses TRBV13 with TRBJ1-1; D is ambiguous. Germline V lookup: CDR1 PRHDT, CDR2 FYEKMQ (reference sequence). Trimming stripped 2 bases from V and 0 bases from J, with 7 bases between. The CDR3 extends over 14 amino acids. The CDR3 coding sequence is TGTGCCAGCAGCTTACCGCCGTTGAACACTGAAGCTTTCTTT. Its protein is CASSLPPLNTEAFF.

The chain is built from TRBV5-4 and TRBJ1-2; TRBD1 matches 7 bases. The germline gives CDR1 SGHNT, CDR2 YYREEE (reference sequence). The V segment lost 4 bases and the J segment 4 bases; nucleotides outside the gene matches: 7. The CDR3 is made up of 14 amino acids. CDR3 coding DNA: TGTGCCAGCAGCATAGGGGGCGAAAGCTATGGCTACACCTTC. Protein product: CASSIGGESYGYTF.

In nucleotides, the CDR3 is TGTGCCAGCTCTGGACAGAGAGGGGAGACCCAGTACTTC. This encodes CASSGQRGETQYF. The V call is TRBV18, the J call TRBJ2-5, with a possible D match to TRBD1 (6 bases). V lost 6 bases to trimming and J lost 5 bases, with 13 bases between them. The CDR3 consists of 13 residues. Germline CDR1 is KGHSH and CDR2 is LQKENI.

The chain has TRBV2 and TRBJ2-4; unclear D gene. V lost 0 bases and J 8 bases, leaving 14 bases between the germline ends. The CDR3 spans 15 residues. Germline lookup yields CDR1 SNHLY and CDR2 FYNNEI. The CDR3 protein is CASSEALGPEYIQYF. The DNA of the CDR3 is TGTGCCAGCAGTGAAGCTCTCGGACCGGAGTACATTCAGTACTTC.